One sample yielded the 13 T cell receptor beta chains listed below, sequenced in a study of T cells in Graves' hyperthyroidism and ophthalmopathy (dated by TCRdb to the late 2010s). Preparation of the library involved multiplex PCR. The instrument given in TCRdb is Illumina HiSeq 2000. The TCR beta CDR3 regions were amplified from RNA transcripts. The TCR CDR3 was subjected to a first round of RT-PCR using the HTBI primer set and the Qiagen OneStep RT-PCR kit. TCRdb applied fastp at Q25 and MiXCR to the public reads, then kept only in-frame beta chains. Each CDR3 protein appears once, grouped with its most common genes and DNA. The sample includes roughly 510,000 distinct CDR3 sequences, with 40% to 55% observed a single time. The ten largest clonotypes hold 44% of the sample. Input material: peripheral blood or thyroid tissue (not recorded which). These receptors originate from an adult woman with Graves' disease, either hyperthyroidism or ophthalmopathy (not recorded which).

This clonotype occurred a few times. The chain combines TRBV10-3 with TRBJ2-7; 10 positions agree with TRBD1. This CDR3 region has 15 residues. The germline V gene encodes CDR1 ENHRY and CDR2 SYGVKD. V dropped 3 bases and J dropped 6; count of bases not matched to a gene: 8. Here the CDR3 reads CAISEKGQGRGEQYF. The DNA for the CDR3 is TGTGCCATCAGTGAAAAGGGACAGGGGAGGGGCGAGCAGTACTTC.

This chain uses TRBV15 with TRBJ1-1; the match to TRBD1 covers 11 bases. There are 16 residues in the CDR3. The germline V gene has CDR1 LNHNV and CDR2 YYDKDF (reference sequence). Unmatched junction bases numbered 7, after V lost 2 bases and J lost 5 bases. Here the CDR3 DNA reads TGTGCCACCAGCAGAATGGGGACAGGGGGTTGGACTGAAGCTTTCTTT. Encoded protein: CATSRMGTGGWTEAFF.

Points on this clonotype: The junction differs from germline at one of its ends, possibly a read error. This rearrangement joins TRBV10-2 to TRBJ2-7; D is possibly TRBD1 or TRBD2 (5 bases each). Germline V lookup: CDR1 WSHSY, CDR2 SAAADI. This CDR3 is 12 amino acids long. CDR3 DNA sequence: TGTGCCAGCAGCCTCGCCGGGGCAGGGAGGTACTTC. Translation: CASSLAGAGRYF.

The CDR3 is CASKTIGGRVVDEKLFF. The CDR3 coding sequence is TGTGCCAGCAAGACGATAGGGGGCAGGGTGGTTGATGAAAAACTGTTTTTT. V is TRBV10-3 and J is TRBJ1-4, with TRBD1 identical over 7 bases. The CDR3 runs 17 residues. CDR1 is ENHRY, CDR2 SYGVKD, per germline. Trimming removed 10 bases from V and 6 bases from J; junction bases left unmatched: 20.

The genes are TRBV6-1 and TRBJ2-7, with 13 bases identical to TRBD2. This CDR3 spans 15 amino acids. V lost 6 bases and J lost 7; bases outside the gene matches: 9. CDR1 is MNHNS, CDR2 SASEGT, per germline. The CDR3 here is CASRRLAGGSSEQYF. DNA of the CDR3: TGTGCCAGCAGGAGACTAGCGGGAGGATCATCTGAGCAGTACTTC.

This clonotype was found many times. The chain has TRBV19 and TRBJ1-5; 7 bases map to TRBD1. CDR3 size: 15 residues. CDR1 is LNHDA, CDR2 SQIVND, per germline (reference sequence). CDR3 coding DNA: TGTGCTTCTGGCCGAGACAGGGTAATGAGTCAGCCCCAGCATTTT. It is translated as CASGRDRVMSQPQHF.

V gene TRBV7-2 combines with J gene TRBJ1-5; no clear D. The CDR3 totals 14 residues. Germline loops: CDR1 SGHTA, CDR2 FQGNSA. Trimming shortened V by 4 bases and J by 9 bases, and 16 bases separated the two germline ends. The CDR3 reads CASSYRQDLTPQHF. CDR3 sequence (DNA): TGTGCCAGCAGCTATAGACAAGACCTGACGCCCCAGCATTTT.

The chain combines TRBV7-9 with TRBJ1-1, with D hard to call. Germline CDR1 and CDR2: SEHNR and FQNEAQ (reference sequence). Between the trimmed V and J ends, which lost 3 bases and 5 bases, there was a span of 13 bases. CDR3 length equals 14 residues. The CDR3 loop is CASSFRGTMTEAFF. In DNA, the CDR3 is TGTGCCAGCAGCTTTCGGGGAACAATGACTGAAGCTTTCTTT.

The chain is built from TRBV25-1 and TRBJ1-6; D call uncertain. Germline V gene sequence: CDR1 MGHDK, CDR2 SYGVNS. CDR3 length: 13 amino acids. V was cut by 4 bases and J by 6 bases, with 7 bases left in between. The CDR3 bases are TGTGCCAGCAGTGCAAGGGCTAATTCACCCCTCCACTTT. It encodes CASSARANSPLHF.

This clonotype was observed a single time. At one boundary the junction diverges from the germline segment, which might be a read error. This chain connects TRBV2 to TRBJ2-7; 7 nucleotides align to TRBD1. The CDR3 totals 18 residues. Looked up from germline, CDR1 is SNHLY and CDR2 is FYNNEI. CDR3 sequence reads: CASSQDIGGDVLRYEQYF. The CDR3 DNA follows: TGCGCCAGCAGCCAAGATATAGGGGGCGACGTCCTACGCTACGAGCAGTACTTC.

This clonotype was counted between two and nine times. In DNA, the CDR3 is TGTGCCAGCAGGATGGGACAGTTCGGCACTGAAGCTTTCTTT. Protein: CASRMGQFGTEAFF. The chain uses TRBV27 and TRBJ1-1; 7 positions agree with TRBD1. Germline-derived CDR1 and CDR2 are MNHEY and SMNVEV (reference sequence). V was clipped by 6 bases and J by 4 bases; unmatched bases: 8. The CDR3 extends over 14 amino acids.

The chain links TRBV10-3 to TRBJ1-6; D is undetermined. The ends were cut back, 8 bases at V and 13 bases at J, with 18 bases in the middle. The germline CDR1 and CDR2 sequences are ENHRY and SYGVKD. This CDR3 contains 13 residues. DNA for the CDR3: TGTGCCATCGGCGAGGCTCTCAATCAGCCCCTCCACTTT. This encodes CAIGEALNQPLHF.

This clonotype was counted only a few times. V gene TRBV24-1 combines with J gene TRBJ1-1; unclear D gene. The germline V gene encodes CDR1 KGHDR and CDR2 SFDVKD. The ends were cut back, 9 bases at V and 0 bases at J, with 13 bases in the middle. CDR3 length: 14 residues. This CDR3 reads CATRQSGMNTEAFF. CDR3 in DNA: TGTGCCACCCGTCAATCGGGGATGAACACTGAAGCTTTCTTT.